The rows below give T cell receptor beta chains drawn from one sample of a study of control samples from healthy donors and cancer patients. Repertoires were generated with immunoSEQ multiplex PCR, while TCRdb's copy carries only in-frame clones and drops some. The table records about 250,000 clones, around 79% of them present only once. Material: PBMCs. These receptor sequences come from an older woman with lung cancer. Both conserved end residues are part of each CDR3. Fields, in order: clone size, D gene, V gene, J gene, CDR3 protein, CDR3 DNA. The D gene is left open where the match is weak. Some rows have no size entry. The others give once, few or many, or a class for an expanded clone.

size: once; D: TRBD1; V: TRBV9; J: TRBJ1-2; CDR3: CASSPRQGVGGYTF; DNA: TGTGCCAGCAGCCCCCGACAGGGCGTAGGGGGCTACACCTTC
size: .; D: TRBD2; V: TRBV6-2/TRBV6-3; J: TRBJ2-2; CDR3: CASSYEWAGVAPGELFF; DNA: TGTGCCAGCAGTTACGAATGGGCGGGAGTAGCTCCCGGGGAGCTGTTTTTT
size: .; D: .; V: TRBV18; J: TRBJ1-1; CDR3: CASSPLGQLNTEAFF; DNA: TGTGCCAGCTCACCACTGGGACAATTAAACACTGAAGCTTTCTTT
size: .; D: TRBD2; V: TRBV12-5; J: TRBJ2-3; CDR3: CASGFGGRADTQYF; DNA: TGTGCTAGTGGTTTCGGTGGGAGGGCAGATACGCAGTATTTT
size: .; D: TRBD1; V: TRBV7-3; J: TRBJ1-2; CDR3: CASSPGQGMNYGYTF; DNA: TGTGCCAGCAGCCCCGGACAGGGGATGAACTATGGCTACACCTTC
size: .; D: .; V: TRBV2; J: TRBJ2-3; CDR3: CASSVSDTQYF; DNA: TGTGCCAGCAGTGTTTCAGATACGCAGTATTTT
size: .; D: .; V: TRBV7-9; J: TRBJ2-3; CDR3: CASSLGGSGDTQYF; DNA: TGTGCCAGCAGCTTAGGGGGGAGTGGAGATACGCAGTATTTT
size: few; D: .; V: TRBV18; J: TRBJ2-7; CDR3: CASSPSRTLSHEQYF; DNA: TGTGCCAGCTCACCATCCCGGACCCTCTCACACGAGCAGTACTTC
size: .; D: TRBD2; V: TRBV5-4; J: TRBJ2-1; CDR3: CASSLVGGKDEQFF; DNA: TGTGCCAGCAGCTTGGTGGGGGGGAAGGATGAGCAGTTCTTC
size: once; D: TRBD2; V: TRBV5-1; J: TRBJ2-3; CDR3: CASSLGSTSGGTDTQYF; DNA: TGCGCCAGCAGCTTGGGTTCGACTAGCGGGGGAACAGATACGCAGTATTTT
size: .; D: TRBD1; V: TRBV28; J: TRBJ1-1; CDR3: CASSSYQGAFTEAFF; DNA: TGTGCCAGCAGTTCCTACCAGGGGGCCTTCACTGAAGCTTTCTTT